This TCR beta chain was sequenced for a study of T cell responses to AZD1222 COVID-19 vaccine. Whole-study results and caveats: A mostly white British donor set with more females was recruited, and clonal diversity was possibly underestimated. At baseline, seropositivity was found in only a handful of AZD1222 recipients. Only after the peak T cell response were repertoires sampled.

Worth noting for this clone: Its antigen is unknown.

The table came from immunoSEQ multiplex PCR; TCRdb's copy has only in-frame clones and leaves some out. The sample records about 150,000 clones, roughly nine tenths being singletons. The CDR3 consists of 13 residues. V gave up 3 bases and J gave up 9 bases, with 12 bases separating them. This receptor was obtained from an adult in good health. Sample: peripheral blood, taken on day 0 of MenACWY control vaccination. The V call is TRBV12-3 or TRBV12-4, the J call TRBJ2-1; a weak D match, TRBD2 (5 bases). As DNA, the CDR3 is TGTGCCAGCAGTTTTAGCCTAGCAAGTGAGCAGTTCTTC. Residues: CASSFSLASEQFF.